This T cell receptor (beta chain) was identified during a study of CD8 T cells in ankylosing spondylitis. Study results and limitations: Typical of ankylosing spondylitis blood, it appeared, was a TCR beta motif of roughly eight highly homologous variants.

With molecular barcodes, quantitative 5'-RACE was used to make the TCR beta libraries. In TCRdb, the 5' RACE reads were re-called with MiXCR into one record per CDR3 protein. The sample includes around 100,000 distinct CDR3 sequences, about 8.3% of them seen just once. This clonotype showed up just a few times. Antigen specificity is unknown. Trimming pared 6 bases from V and 5 bases from J, leaving 16 bases between. Per germline, CDR1 SQVTM and CDR2 ANQGSEA. The CDR3 spans 13 residues. The rearrangement links TRBV29-1 to TRBJ1-1; D might be TRBD1 (6 bases). This TCR was recovered from a male donor with ankylosing spondylitis. Sequenced sample: blood, either unsorted or a sorted T cell fraction (not recorded which). The DNA of the CDR3 is TGCAGCGTCGATTACAGGGTCGAGACTGAAGCTTTCTTT. Protein: CSVDYRVETEAFF.